Given below is one T cell receptor (beta chain) in context. Its specificity is not known. Amplification used 60 Vbeta primers and 13 Jbeta primers. Repertoires were generated with immunoSEQ multiplex PCR, while TCRdb's copy carries only in-frame clones and drops some. The data hold 100,000 or so clones, with roughly 84% observed a single time. With 5 bases clipped from V and 4 bases from J, the junction kept 5 bases outside the gene matches. CDR1 SEHNR and CDR2 FQNEAQ come from the germline V gene (reference sequence). CDR3 length equals 14 residues. The sample is drawn from a study of cytomegalovirus exposure and HLA in healthy donors. Turning to the study itself: Across more than 350 genotyped donors, about 80% landed in the Caucasian-associated ancestry cluster.

Study findings and constraints: It was assumed in the presence/absence analyses that sequencing depth was roughly uniform across donors. Data from an earlier analysis indicated that most TCR beta V segments were productive either about 90% or about 30% of the time.

Donors were ostensibly healthy at sampling, although undocumented immune exposures were probable. Sequencing input: PBMCs. The gene calls are TRBV7-9 and TRBJ2-3; 8 nucleotides agree with TRBD1. The receptor comes from a man aged 18-30 years in good health and CMV-seronegative. The CDR3 DNA sequence: TGTGCCAGCAGCCCCGGGACAGGCTCAGATACGCAGTATTTT. As protein: CASSPGTGSDTQYF.